This TCR beta chain is drawn from a study of T cell changes during pregnancy in multiple sclerosis. This clone has at least ten counts. The assay was immunoSEQ multiplex PCR, and TCRdb's table has in-frame clones only and misses some. The repertoire has about 70,000 clones, around 94% of them found once; the top ten carry roughly 1.2%. Sample: peripheral blood, taken in the third trimester of pregnancy. This sequence was found in a female donor with multiple sclerosis, enrolled in a pregnancy study.

The CDR3 DNA reads as TGTGCCAGTAGTCGGGGGATAAACACTGAAGCTTTCTTT. As protein: CASSRGINTEAFF. The V call is TRBV19, the J call TRBJ1-1; tentatively, D is TRBD1 (5 bases). This CDR3 is built from 13 residues. Trimming shortened V by 5 bases and J by 2 bases, and 9 bases separated the two germline ends. Germline lookup yields CDR1 LNHDA and CDR2 SQIVND (reference sequence).